The source of this TCR gamma chain is a study of Vδ1+ human thymocytes. Whole-study findings and limits: Thymic TRG and TRD repertoires appeared highly polyclonal, with Gaussian CDR3 length distributions. Bulk data may be misread because of unexpected Vdelta2 sequences.

Sequences come from RNA converted to cDNA by reverse transcription. The CDR3 regions were amplified by multiplex PCR from V-gene primers to a constant-region primer. TCRdb re-analyzed the multiplex PCR reads via CATT. The sample holds approximately 40,000 gamma-chain clones, 20% to 25% seen once. The CDR3 extends over 12 amino acids. Germline values: CDR1 VENAVY, CDR2 YDSYNSRV. V shed 5 bases and J 12 bases; nucleotides not matched to a gene: 13. Regarding this clone: As yet, its antigen is unknown.

The TCR was taken from a girl under three years old who had congenital heart surgery. The rearrangement uses TRGV8 and TRGJ1 or TRGJ2. The source material was Vdelta1+ gamma-delta thymocytes from the thymus. The subset was: FACS-sorted CD3+ TCRalphabeta- TCRVdelta1+ TCRVdelta2- thymocytes. CDR3 in amino acids: CATWVRAAGKLF. In nucleotides, the CDR3 is TGTGCCACCTGGGTACGAGCGGCGGGGAAACTCTTT.